The sequence of this T cell receptor beta chain was determined in a study of blood T cell repertoires in COVID-19 (TCRdb year 2020). Study-level background: Samples from collaborators originated in the United States, Italy and Spain and spanned both the acute and convalescent phases of COVID-19. The samples were drawn from the first 160 participants of the ongoing ImmuneRACE study and from over 950 subjects provided by 6 global collaborators. The prospective study material was composed of cDNA or gDNA derived from T cells, B-cell-depleted T cells, or PBMCs. The repertoires were released in a freely available public database meant as a resource for research on the immune response to SARS-CoV-2. Nearly every sample came with metadata listing a de-identified subject ID, COVID-19 status, age in years and sex. Subjects who had been exposed to COVID-19, were actively infected with it, or had recovered from it provided the deeply sampled blood TCRbeta repertoires that made up the dataset. HLA class I and class II types, where available, came from metadata supplied by the sample provider rather than from assay-based typing. Study-wide conclusions, independent of this receptor: How much clinical and demographic metadata was included differed by source and by participant, and the metadata was provided uncurated.

As concerns this clone: Its specific antigen is unknown. Base qualities were left out, and no much larger clone turns up one base away.

TCRbeta CDR3 regions were amplified from genomic DNA by means of the immunoSEQ Assay, a bias-controlled multiplex PCR. As for the original processing: Nucleated cell counts per sample were estimated from amplification of reference gene primers within the assay. Sequence reads were collapsed and filtered to measure the absolute abundance of every unique TCRbeta CDR3 rearrangement. For each sample, productive Simpson clonality was calculated as the square root of Simpson's diversity index over productive rearrangements. The table was pulled from immuneACCESS by TCRdb, which kept in-frame rearrangements only. Such tables lose some clones; where checked, under half of the loss comes from unresolved V genes, and the rest has no known cause. From that table come the V and J calls and clone size; the DNA was used to work out D and trimming. The sample data list 150,000 to 200,000 clones, and 84% of these were observed just once. The ten largest account for around 7.6% of the sample.

Another Seattle source contributed samples from volunteer blood donors who had recovered from COVID-19. The collaborating institutions used their own protocols to collect whole blood in K2EDTA tubes. For TCRbeta analysis, collaborator samples were shipped as frozen whole blood, as isolated PBMCs, or as DNA extracted from either sample type. Including the terminal cysteine and phenylalanine, the CDR3 comprises 15 residues. Only the CDR3 DNA is retained, 45 bases long and in frame from the first base. The germline V gene sets CDR1 to MRHNA and CDR2 to SNTAGT. V is cut back by 4 bases and J by 2 bases, with 4 bases in the junction unmatched.

The clonotype was recovered from a man in his forties who had recovered from COVID-19. This chain is built from TRBV6-4 and TRBJ2-1, with 8 middle bases fitting TRBD1. Sequencing input: peripheral blood. The CDR3 is CASSVGQGPYNEQFF. The base sequence is TGTGCCAGCAGTGTTGGACAGGGACCCTACAATGAGCAGTTCTTC.